This T cell receptor (beta chain) was observed in a study of response to subunit inactivated influenza vaccine. General observations from the study: After each seasonal influenza vaccination, few new T cells are recruited, the authors suggested.

This clonotype was seen repeatedly, ten times or more. Its antigen is not known. In TCRdb, the RT-PCR reads were re-called with MiXCR into one record per CDR3 protein. In the table there are 200,000 to 250,000 distinct CDR3 sequences, approximately 12% of which are singletons. V trimming: 4 bases; J trimming: 13 bases; junction bases outside the gene matches: 8. The CDR3 is 12 residues long. Germline V lookup: CDR1 SGHRS, CDR2 YFSETQ. The sequencing here drew on non-naive T cells sorted from PBMCs, taken roughly 2 weeks before vaccination. This sequence originates from a man over 45 who received an inactivated influenza vaccine. V usage is TRBV5-1 and J usage is TRBJ1-2, with 9 bases fitting TRBD1. The CDR3 nucleotides read TGCGCCAGCAGCCAGGGGACAGGGCATTCCACCTTC. Translation: CASSQGTGHSTF.